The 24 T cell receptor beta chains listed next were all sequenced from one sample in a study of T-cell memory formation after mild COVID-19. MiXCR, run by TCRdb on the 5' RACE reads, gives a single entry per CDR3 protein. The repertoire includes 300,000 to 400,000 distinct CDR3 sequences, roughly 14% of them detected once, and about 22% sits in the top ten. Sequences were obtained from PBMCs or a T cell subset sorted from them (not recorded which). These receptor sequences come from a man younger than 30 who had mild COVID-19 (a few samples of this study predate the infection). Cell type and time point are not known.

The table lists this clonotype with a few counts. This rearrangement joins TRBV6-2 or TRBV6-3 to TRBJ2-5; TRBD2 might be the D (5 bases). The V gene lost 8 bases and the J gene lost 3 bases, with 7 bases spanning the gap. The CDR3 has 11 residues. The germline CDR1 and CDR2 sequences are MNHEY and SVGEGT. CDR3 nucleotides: TGTGCCAGCGGAGGAGAAGAGACCCAGTACTTC. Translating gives CASGGEETQYF.

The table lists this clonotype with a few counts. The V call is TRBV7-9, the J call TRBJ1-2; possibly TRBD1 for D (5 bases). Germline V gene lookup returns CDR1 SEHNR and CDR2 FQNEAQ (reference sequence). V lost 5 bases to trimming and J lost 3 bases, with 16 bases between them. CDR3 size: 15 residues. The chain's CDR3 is CASSRNGDHDYGYTF. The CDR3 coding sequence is TGTGCCAGCAGCCGAAACGGGGACCACGACTATGGCTACACCTTC.

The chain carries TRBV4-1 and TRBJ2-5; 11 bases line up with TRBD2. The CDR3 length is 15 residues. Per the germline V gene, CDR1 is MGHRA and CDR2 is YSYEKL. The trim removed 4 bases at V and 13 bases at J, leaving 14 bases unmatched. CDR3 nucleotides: TGCGCCAGCAGCCCGAGGCAGACTAGCGGGGACCCCTGGTACTTC. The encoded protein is CASSPRQTSGDPWYF.

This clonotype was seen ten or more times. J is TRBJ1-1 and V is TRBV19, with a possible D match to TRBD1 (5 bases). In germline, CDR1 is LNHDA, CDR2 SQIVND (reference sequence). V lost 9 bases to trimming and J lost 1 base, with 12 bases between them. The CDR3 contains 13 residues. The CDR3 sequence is CASSITGNTEAFF. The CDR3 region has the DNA TGTGCCAGCAGCATCACAGGGAACACTGAAGCTTTCTTT.

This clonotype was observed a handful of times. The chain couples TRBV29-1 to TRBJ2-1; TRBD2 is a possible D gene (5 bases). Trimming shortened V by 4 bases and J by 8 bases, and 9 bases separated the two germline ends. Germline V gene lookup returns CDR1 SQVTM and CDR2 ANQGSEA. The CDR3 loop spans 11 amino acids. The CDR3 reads CSVGSADEQFF. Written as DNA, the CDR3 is TGCAGCGTTGGGTCAGCGGATGAGCAGTTCTTC.

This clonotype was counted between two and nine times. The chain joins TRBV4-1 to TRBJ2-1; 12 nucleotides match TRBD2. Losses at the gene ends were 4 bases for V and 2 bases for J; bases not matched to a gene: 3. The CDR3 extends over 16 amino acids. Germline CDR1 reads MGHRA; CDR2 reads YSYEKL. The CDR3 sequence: CASSLTSGGTYNEQFF. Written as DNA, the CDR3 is TGCGCCAGCAGCCTTACTAGCGGGGGGACCTACAATGAGCAGTTCTTC.

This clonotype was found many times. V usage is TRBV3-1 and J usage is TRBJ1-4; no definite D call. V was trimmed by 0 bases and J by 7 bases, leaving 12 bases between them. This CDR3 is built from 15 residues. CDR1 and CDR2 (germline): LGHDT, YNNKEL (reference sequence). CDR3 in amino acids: CASSQDSQDTEKLFF. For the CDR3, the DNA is TGTGCCAGCAGCCAAGATTCGCAGGATACTGAAAAACTGTTTTTT.

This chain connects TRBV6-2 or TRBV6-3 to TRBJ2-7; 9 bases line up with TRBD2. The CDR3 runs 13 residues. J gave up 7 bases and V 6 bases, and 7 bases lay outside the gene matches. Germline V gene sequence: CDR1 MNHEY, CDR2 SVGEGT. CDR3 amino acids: CASSIGTSQEQYF. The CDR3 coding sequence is TGTGCCAGCAGCATCGGGACTAGCCAAGAGCAGTACTTC.

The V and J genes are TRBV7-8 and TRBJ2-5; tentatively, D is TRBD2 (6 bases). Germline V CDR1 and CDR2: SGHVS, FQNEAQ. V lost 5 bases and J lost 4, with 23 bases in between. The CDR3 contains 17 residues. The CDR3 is CASSPGVAVNLGETQYF. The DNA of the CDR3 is TGTGCCAGCAGCCCCGGTGTAGCGGTGAATTTGGGAGAGACCCAGTACTTC.

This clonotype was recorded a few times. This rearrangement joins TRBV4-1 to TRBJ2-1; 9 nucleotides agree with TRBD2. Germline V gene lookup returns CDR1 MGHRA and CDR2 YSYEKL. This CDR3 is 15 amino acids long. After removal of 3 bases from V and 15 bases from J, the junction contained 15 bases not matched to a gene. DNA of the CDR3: TGCGCCAGCAGCCAGCCCGTAGCGGGGGACCCCGCCAGGTTCTTC. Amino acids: CASSQPVAGDPARFF.

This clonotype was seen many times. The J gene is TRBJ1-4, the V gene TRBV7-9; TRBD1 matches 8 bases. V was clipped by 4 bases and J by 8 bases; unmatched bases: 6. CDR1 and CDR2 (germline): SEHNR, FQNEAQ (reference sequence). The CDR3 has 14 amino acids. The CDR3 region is CASSSQGVIEKLFF. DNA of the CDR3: TGTGCCAGCAGCTCACAGGGGGTGATAGAAAAACTGTTTTTT.

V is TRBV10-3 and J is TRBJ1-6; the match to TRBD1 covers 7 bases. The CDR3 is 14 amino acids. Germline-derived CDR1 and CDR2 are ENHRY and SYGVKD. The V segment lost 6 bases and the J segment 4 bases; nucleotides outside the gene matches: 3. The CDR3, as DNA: TGTGCCATCAGCATGGGACAGTATAATTCACCCCTCCACTTT. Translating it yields CAISMGQYNSPLHF.

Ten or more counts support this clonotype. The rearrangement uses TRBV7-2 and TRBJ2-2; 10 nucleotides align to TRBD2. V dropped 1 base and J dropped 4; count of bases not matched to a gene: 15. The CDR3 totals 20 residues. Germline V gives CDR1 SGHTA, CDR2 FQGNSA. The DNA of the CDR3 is TGTGCCAGCAGCTTAGGGGGGCGCTGGGAGCGGGGGGGCGTCACCGGGGAGCTGTTTTTT. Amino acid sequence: CASSLGGRWERGGVTGELFF.

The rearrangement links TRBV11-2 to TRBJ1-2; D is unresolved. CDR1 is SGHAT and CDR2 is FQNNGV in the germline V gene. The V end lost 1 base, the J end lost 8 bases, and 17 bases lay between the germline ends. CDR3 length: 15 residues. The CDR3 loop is CASSLGRSVLSGYTF. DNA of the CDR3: TGTGCCAGCAGCTTAGGACGGAGCGTTCTTTCGGGCTACACCTTC.

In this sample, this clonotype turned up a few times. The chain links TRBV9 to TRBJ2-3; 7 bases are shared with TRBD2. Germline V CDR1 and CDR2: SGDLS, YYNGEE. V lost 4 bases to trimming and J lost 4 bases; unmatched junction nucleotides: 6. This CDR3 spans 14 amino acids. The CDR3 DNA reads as TGTGCCAGCAGCCCCGCGGCGGGGGCAGATACGCAGTATTTT. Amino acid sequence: CASSPAAGADTQYF.

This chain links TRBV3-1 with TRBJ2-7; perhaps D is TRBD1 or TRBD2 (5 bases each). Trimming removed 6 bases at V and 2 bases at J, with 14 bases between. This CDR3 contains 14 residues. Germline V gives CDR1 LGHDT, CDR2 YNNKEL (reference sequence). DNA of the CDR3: TGTGCCAGCAGACGTCACCAGGGAGCCTACGAGCAGTACTTC. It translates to CASRRHQGAYEQYF.

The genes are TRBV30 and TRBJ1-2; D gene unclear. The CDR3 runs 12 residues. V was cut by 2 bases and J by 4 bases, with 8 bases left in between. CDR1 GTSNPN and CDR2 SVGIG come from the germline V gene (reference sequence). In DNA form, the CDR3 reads TGTGCCTGGAGTTCGGGTGCCTATGGCTACACCTTC. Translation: CAWSSGAYGYTF.

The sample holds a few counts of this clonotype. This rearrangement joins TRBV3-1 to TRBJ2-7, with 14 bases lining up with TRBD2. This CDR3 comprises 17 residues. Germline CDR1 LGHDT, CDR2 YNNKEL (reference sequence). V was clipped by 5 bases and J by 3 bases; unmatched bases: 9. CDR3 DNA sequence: TGTGCCAGCAGCAAGACTAGCGGGGGGGCATCTCTCTACGAGCAGTACTTC. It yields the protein CASSKTSGGASLYEQYF.

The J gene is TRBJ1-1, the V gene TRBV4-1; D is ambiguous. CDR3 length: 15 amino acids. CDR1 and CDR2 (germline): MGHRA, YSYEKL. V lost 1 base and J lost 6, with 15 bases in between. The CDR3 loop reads CASSQVGQSSSEAFF. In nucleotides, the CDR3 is TGCGCCAGCAGCCAAGTCGGGCAGAGTTCGTCTGAAGCTTTCTTT.

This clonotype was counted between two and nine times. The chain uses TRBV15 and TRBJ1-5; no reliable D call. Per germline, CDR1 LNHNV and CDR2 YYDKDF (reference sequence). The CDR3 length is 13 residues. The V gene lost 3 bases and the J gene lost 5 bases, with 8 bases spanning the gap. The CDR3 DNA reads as TGTGCCACCAGCAGGGGCCTTTATCAGCCCCAGCATTTT. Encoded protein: CATSRGLYQPQHF.

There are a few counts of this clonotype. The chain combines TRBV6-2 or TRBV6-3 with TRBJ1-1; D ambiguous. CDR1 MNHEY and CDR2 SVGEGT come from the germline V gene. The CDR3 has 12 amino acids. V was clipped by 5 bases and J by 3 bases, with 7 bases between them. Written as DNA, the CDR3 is TGTGCCAGCAGTCAGAGGTACACTGAAGCTTTCTTT. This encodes CASSQRYTEAFF.

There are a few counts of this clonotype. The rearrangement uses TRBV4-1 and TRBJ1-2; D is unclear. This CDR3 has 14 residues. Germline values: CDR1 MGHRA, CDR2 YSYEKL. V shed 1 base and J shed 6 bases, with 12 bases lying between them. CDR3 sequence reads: CASSQVLRDDGYTF. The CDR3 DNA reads TGCGCCAGCAGCCAAGTGCTAAGGGATGATGGCTACACCTTC.

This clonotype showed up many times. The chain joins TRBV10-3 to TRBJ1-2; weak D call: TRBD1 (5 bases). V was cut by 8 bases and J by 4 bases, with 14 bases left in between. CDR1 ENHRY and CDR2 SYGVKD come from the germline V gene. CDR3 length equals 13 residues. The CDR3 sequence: CAISFSGTYGYTF. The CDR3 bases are TGTGCCATCTCCTTTTCGGGGACCTATGGCTACACCTTC.

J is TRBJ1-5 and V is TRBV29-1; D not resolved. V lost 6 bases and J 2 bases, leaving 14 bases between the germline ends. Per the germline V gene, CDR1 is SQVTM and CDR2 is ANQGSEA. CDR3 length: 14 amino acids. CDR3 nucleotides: TGCAGCGTGCGGGTTCAGGAGGGCAATCAGCCCCAGCATTTT. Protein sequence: CSVRVQEGNQPQHF.